Listed below are T cell receptor beta chains from one sample, sequenced in a study of human T cells and chemical hapten exposure. TCRdb fed the RACE reads into MiXCR, producing one record per CDR3 protein. The table records fewer than 65,000 distinct CDR3 sequences, about a tenth of them present only once. This material consisted of whole blood, taken in connection with sensitization to the hapten diphenylcyclopropenone (DPC). The receptors were sampled from a woman aged 40 to 55 with alopecia areata. Some clones in this sample may be carry-over from other donors' samples. CDR3s include the opening cysteine and the closing phenylalanine or tryptophan. Fields, in order: J gene, D gene, clone size, V gene, CDR3 protein, CDR3 DNA. A D gene is named only where the DNA matches it firmly. The size of a clone is reported for some rows only, either as once, few or many, or as a class for expanded clones.

TRBJ2-7,TRBD1,NA,TRBV5-6,CASSLNRDRGLF,TGTGCCAGCAGCTTGAACCGGGACAGGGGACTCTTC
TRBJ2-5,TRBD2,many,TRBV28,CATLAGGLETQYF,TGTGCCACCCTAGCGGGGGGGCTGGAGACCCAGTACTTC
TRBJ1-2,NA,few,TRBV2,CASSEAPIVGSGYTF,TGTGCCAGCAGTGAAGCGCCGATTGTAGGGTCGGGCTACACCTTC
TRBJ1-3,NA,many,TRBV7-3,CASSLTLSPGNTIYF,TGTGCCAGCAGCTTAACTCTGTCACCTGGAAACACCATATATTTT
TRBJ2-2,NA,many,TRBV20-1,CSARDGGTDTGELFF,TGCAGTGCTAGAGATGGAGGGACCGACACCGGGGAGCTGTTTTTT
TRBJ2-7,NA,many,TRBV19,CASSPGVGEQYF,TGTGCCAGTAGTCCCGGGGTAGGAGAGCAGTACTTC
TRBJ2-1,TRBD1,many,TRBV5-6,CASSYQAGTGYNEQFF,TGTGCCAGCAGCTACCAAGCCGGGACAGGGTACAATGAGCAGTTCTTC
TRBJ2-7,NA,many,TRBV4-2,CASSQEAVPSYEQYF,TGTGCCAGCAGCCAAGAAGCTGTACCCTCCTACGAGCAGTACTTC
TRBJ2-5,NA,many,TRBV27,CASSSSPGGQETQYF,NA
TRBJ2-7,NA,many,TRBV7-2,CASSFEPGTGLSEQYF,TGTGCCAGCAGCTTCGAACCCGGGACCGGACTCAGCGAGCAGTACTTC
TRBJ1-2,NA,many,TRBV12-3/TRBV12-4,CASSLGRGQRRSYTF,TGTGCCAGCAGTTTAGGGCGGGGGCAGAGACGAAGCTACACCTTC
TRBJ1-1,NA,NA,TRBV30,CASYVTAASLGTEAFF,TGTGCCTCATACGTAACCGCGGCCTCTTTGGGCACTGAAGCTTTCTTT
TRBJ2-5,NA,few,TRBV5-1,CASSPATSSETQYF,TGCGCCAGCAGCCCGGCCACTAGTTCGGAGACCCAGTACTTC